The 20 T cell receptor beta chains reported below all come from one sample, sequenced in a study of T cell responses to AZD1222 COVID-19 vaccine. This table comes from immunoSEQ multiplex PCR, and its TCRdb copy is limited to in-frame clones, with some not included. The sample yields under 200,000 clones, roughly nine tenths seen once. The source was peripheral blood, collected 28 days after the second dose of the MenACWY control vaccine. All receptors derive from an adult who received the MenACWY meningococcal vaccine as a control.

The chain uses TRBV11-3 and TRBJ2-7; D remains unclear. CDR1 and CDR2 from the germline V gene are SGHNT and YENEEA. The CDR3 consists of 13 residues. The ends were cut back, 1 base at V and 6 bases at J, with 10 bases in the middle. The CDR3 DNA sequence: TGTGCCAGCAGCTTAGCCAATCTAGGCGAGCAGTACTTC. As protein: CASSLANLGEQYF.

The gene calls are TRBV28 and TRBJ2-7; D may be TRBD1 (6 bases). The CDR3 is 14 amino acids. The V gene lost 1 base and the J gene lost 5 bases, with 12 bases spanning the gap. Looked up from germline, CDR1 is MDHEN and CDR2 is SYDVKM. CDR3 in amino acids: CASSLLQGSNEQYF. In DNA form, the CDR3 reads TGTGCCAGCAGTTTATTGCAGGGGAGCAACGAGCAGTACTTC.

This chain links TRBV24-1 with TRBJ2-2; D call uncertain. Germline V CDR1 and CDR2: KGHDR, SFDVKD. V lost 10 bases and J 5 bases, leaving 13 bases between the germline ends. This CDR3 comprises 13 residues. Here the CDR3 reads CATLAGTTGELFF. The CDR3 region has the DNA TGTGCCACTTTAGCAGGAACTACCGGGGAGCTGTTTTTT.

The chain combines TRBV28 with TRBJ2-7; possible D gene TRBD1, 5 bases. Trimming removed 3 bases at V and 2 bases at J, with 14 bases between. The CDR3 contains 15 residues. From germline, CDR1 is MDHEN and CDR2 SYDVKM. The CDR3: CASSFGAQGPYEQYF. The DNA of the CDR3 is TGTGCCAGCAGTTTTGGAGCGCAGGGCCCCTACGAGCAGTACTTC.

As concerns this clone: This sample includes further DNA sequences coding for the same CDR3. The V gene is TRBV5-1, the J gene TRBJ2-7; no clear D. The length of the CDR3 is 12 residues. Deletions cut 3 bases from V and 3 bases from J, with 7 bases between. CDR1 and CDR2 (germline): SGHRS, YFSETQ. CDR3 protein: CASSSDGYEQYF. The CDR3 DNA follows: TGCGCCAGCAGCTCTGACGGCTACGAGCAGTACTTC.

About this clone: Other DNA sequences from this sample encode an identical CDR3 as well. V usage is TRBV20-1 and J usage is TRBJ2-7; no reliable D call. Germline V gene lookup returns CDR1 DFQATT and CDR2 SNEGSKA (reference sequence). This CDR3 comprises 11 residues. V was shortened by 3 bases and J by 4 bases, with 7 bases between the two germline ends. The CDR3, as DNA: TGCAGTGCTAGGGCCGAGTACGAGCAGTACTTC. Translating it yields CSARAEYEQYF.

The chain combines TRBV5-1 with TRBJ2-1; 11 bases align to TRBD2. V dropped 0 bases and J dropped 0; count of bases not matched to a gene: 8. The CDR3 loop spans 19 amino acids. Germline V gene data show CDR1 as SGHRS and CDR2 as YFSETQ. In DNA, the CDR3 is TGCGCCAGCAGCTTGGCCGTGAGACTAGCGGGGAGCTCCTACAATGAGCAGTTCTTC. It codes for CASSLAVRLAGSSYNEQFF.

The CDR3 here is CASRSGGLGEQYF. Written as DNA, the CDR3 is TGTGCCAGCAGGTCCGGGGGGCTGGGAGAGCAGTACTTC. This chain joins TRBV7-8 and TRBJ2-7, with D possibly TRBD2 on 7 matching bases. V was cut by 6 bases and J by 7 bases, with 16 bases left in between. The CDR3 covers 13 residues. Per germline, CDR1 SGHVS and CDR2 FQNEAQ.

The chain couples TRBV6-5 to TRBJ1-6; D ambiguous. The CDR3 covers 13 residues. The V and J ends lost 6 bases and 10 bases respectively, with 13 bases between them. Germline V gene sequence: CDR1 MNHEY, CDR2 SVGAGI. CDR3 amino acids: CASRPPGRSPLHF. CDR3 sequence (DNA): TGTGCCAGCAGGCCCCCCGGGAGGTCACCCCTCCACTTT.

The gene calls are TRBV12-5 and TRBJ1-2; TRBD1 matches 8 bases. The CDR3 has 17 amino acids. V lost 0 bases and J lost 3; bases outside the gene matches: 9. Per the germline V gene, CDR1 is LGHNT and CDR2 is FRNRAP. This chain's CDR3 is CASGLVKGGTGDYGYTF. The DNA for the CDR3 is TGTGCTAGTGGTTTGGTAAAGGGTGGGACAGGAGACTATGGCTACACCTTC.

This rearrangement joins TRBV3-1 (or the pseudogene TRBV3-2) to TRBJ2-2; D possibly corresponds to TRBD1 (6 bases). Germline V lookup: CDR1 LGHDT, CDR2 YNNKEL (reference sequence). Deletions cut 4 bases from V and 2 bases from J, with 14 bases between. The CDR3 contains 16 residues. CDR3 coding DNA: TGTGCCAGCAGCCCACCCAGGGGCTCAAACACCGGGGAGCTGTTTTTT. This codes for CASSPPRGSNTGELFF.

This clone was seen once. V is TRBV29-1 and J is TRBJ1-1, with 9 positions matching TRBD1. The CDR3 consists of 13 residues. CDR1 is SQVTM and CDR2 is ANQGSEA in the germline V gene. The junction had 4 bases not matched to a gene; V was cut back by 4 bases and J by 4 bases. The CDR3 reads CSVGTGDGTEAFF. The CDR3 coding sequence is TGCAGCGTTGGGACAGGGGATGGCACTGAAGCTTTCTTT. The full variable domain, with the rest looked up from reference TRBV29-1 and TRBJ1-1, is SAVISQKPSRDICQRGTSLTIQCQVDSQVTMMFWYRQQPGQSLTLIATANQGSEATYESGFVIDKFPISRPNLTFSTLTVSNMSPEDSSIYLCSVGTGDGTEAFFGQGTRLTVV.

The rearrangement joins TRBV5-6 to TRBJ1-2; 8 bases align to TRBD1. The CDR3 consists of 13 residues. CDR1 SGHDT and CDR2 YYEEEE come from the germline V gene. Trimming took 4 bases from V and 6 from J; bases not matched to a gene: 5. In DNA, the CDR3 is TGTGCCAGCAGCGCGGACAGGGCCGATGGCTACACCTTC. Translating it yields CASSADRADGYTF.

A note on this clone: Other DNA sequences of this sample code for an identical CDR3. V and J are TRBV30 and TRBJ1-5; 7 bases match TRBD1. J gave up 4 bases and V 1 base, and 1 base lay outside the gene matches. CDR1 GTSNPN and CDR2 SVGIG come from the germline V gene (reference sequence). CDR3 length: 13 amino acids. In DNA form, the CDR3 reads TGTGCCTGGAGTGGGGACAGTAATCAGCCCCAGCATTTT. Encoded protein: CAWSGDSNQPQHF.

The chain uses TRBV7-2 and TRBJ2-2; no definite D call. V was trimmed by 3 bases and J by 4 bases, leaving 3 bases between them. This CDR3 has 12 amino acids. Germline V gives CDR1 SGHTA, CDR2 FQGNSA. The CDR3 DNA is TGTGCCAGCAGCTTGATCACCGGGGAGCTGTTTTTT. Translated, it gives CASSLITGELFF.

This sequence joins TRBV25-1 and TRBJ2-1, with unresolved D. V lost 0 bases, J lost 6 bases, and 3 bases lay in between. The CDR3 contains 12 residues. Germline V gene lookup returns CDR1 MGHDK and CDR2 SYGVNS. The CDR3: CASSEYINEQFF. As DNA, the CDR3 is TGTGCCAGCAGTGAATATATCAATGAGCAGTTCTTC.

The chain joins TRBV4-1 to TRBJ2-7, with no clear D. CDR1 and CDR2 from the germline V gene are MGHRA and YSYEKL. Between the trimmed V and J ends, which lost 0 bases and 4 bases, there was a span of 4 bases. This CDR3 is built from 12 residues. The CDR3 DNA reads as TGCGCCAGCAGCCAAGATGGGTACGAGCAGTACTTC. The encoded protein is CASSQDGYEQYF.

The rearrangement uses TRBV2 and TRBJ2-2, with TRBD1 matching over 10 bases. The CDR3 covers 18 residues. Germline V gene data show CDR1 as SNHLY and CDR2 as FYNNEI. Trimming at V came to 6 bases and at J to 0 bases, leaving 10 bases not matched to a gene. CDR3 sequence (DNA): TGTGCCAGCAGGACCCCCTCCGGGACAGGGGCGAACACCGGGGAGCTGTTTTTT. Translation gives CASRTPSGTGANTGELFF.

The J gene is TRBJ1-2, the V gene TRBV7-8, with a possible D match to TRBD1 (5 bases). The CDR3 has 14 amino acids. CDR1 and CDR2 from the germline V gene are SGHVS and FQNEAQ. V was shortened by 2 bases and J by 8 bases, with 15 bases between the two germline ends. The DNA for the CDR3 is TGTGCCAGCAGCTTAACAGGCCGCGCGGAGGGCTACACCTTC. It encodes CASSLTGRAEGYTF. Variable domain in full (rest from reference TRBV7-8 and TRBJ1-2): GAGVSQSPRYKVAKRGQDVALRCDPISGHVSLFWYQQALGQGPEFLTYFQNEAQLDKSGLPSDRFFAERPEGSVSTLKIQRTQQEDSAVYLCASSLTGRAEGYTFGSGTRLTVV.

This chain joins TRBV6-2 or TRBV6-3 and TRBJ2-3; 8 nucleotides agree with TRBD2. Trimming removed 0 bases from V and 1 base from J; junction bases left unmatched: 9. The CDR3 has 18 amino acids. Germline CDR1 reads MNHEY; CDR2 reads SVGEGT. The CDR3 region is CASSYSAGAGIGTDTQYF. CDR3 nucleotide sequence: TGTGCCAGCAGTTACTCAGCGGGAGCTGGGATCGGCACAGATACGCAGTATTTT.